This TCR beta chain was identified during a study of T-cell reconstitution after alpha-beta-depleted transplantation in children. This clonotype was detected a few times. TCRbeta library preparation incorporated unique molecular identifiers. TCRdb used MiXCR to reprocess the PCR reads, holding one entry per CDR3 protein. The data show some 490,000 distinct CDR3 sequences, with around an eighth seen just once and about 5% held by the top ten. The origin of this receptor is a human donor who donated a stem cell graft to a child with combined immunodeficiency. The material sequenced was PBMCs from the stem cell graft donor, taken from the stem cell graft.

In DNA, the CDR3 is TGTGCCAGCAGCCCTGCCCCTCTAGCGGTCGGCTCCTACAATGAGCAGTTCTTC. Its translation is CASSPAPLAVGSYNEQFF. V and J are TRBV12-3 or TRBV12-4 and TRBJ2-1, with TRBD2 matching over 7 bases. V was pared by 6 bases and J by 0 bases, with 14 bases of the junction left unmatched. The CDR3 spans 18 residues.